This entry is about one T cell receptor (beta chain). The antigen is unknown. This entry comes from a study of cytomegalovirus exposure and HLA in healthy donors. Study overall: About 80 million unique TCRs from HLA-typed donors were held in an early data release. Whole-study results and caveats: TCR beta chains numbering 150 to 200 were designated cytomegalovirus-associated.

With 60 Vbeta and 13 Jbeta primers, the PCR was carried out. Authors' processing steps: As a later analysis found, there were 80 million or so unique TCR beta chains, of which roughly 11 million were shared. Clones were sequenced by immunoSEQ multiplex PCR, and TCRdb holds only the in-frame ones, with some missing. V and J calls and clone size are given by that table; D and trimming were obtained from the DNA. The sample lists 90,000 or so clones, about 66% seen once, with 5.5% to 6% in the top ten. Germline V gene data show CDR1 as SGHRS and CDR2 as YFSETQ. The V gene lost 0 bases and the J gene lost 2 bases, with 7 bases spanning the gap. CDR3 size: 14 residues.

The chain links TRBV5-1 to TRBJ2-3; D gene unclear. The sequenced sample was PBMCs. The clonotype comes from a boy younger than 18 in good health and CMV-seropositive. DNA of the CDR3: TGCGCCAGCAGCTTGGGTGGGCTCACAGATACGCAGTATTTT. Its protein product is CASSLGGLTDTQYF. The entire variable domain, with the rest obtained from reference TRBV5-1 and TRBJ2-3, is as follows: KAGVTQTPRYLIKTRGQQVTLSCSPISGHRSVSWYQQTPGQGLQFLFEYFSETQRNKGNFPGRFSGRQFSNSRSEMNVSTLELGDSALYLCASSLGGLTDTQYFGPGTRLTVL.